This T cell receptor beta chain came from a study of beta chain features in type 1 diabetes. Germline CDR1 SNHLY, CDR2 FYNNEI. V was pared by 8 bases and J by 0 bases, with 12 bases of the junction left unmatched. This CDR3 is built from 19 residues. Study-wide points: Whether HLA type influences TCRB rearrangement remained unresolved here. Moderately but significantly shorter TCRB CDR3s were found in Type 1 diabetes patients in all four CD4+ subsets.

The whole isolated RNA underwent reverse transcription, so sequencing captured expressed TCRB transcripts. Deep immunoSEQ sequencing covered naive, central memory and regulatory T cell samples. Data came from immunoSEQ multiplex PCR; TCRdb stores just in-frame clones and leaves some out. The table lists under 850,000 clones, roughly 13% of them singletons. For this clone: Its antigen is unidentified.

Based on CD45RO/CCR7/CD25/CD127/CD95/CD27, CD4+ regulatory, stem cell-like memory, naive and central memory cells were sorted. The sequenced sample was naive CD4+ T cells from blood. The sequence was collected from a man younger than 35 with type 1 diabetes. V gene TRBV2 combines with J gene TRBJ2-2; 13 bases align to TRBD2. This CDR3 is CASGRTSGGSAPNTGELFF. The CDR3 DNA is TGTGCCAGCGGGCGGACTAGCGGGGGCTCCGCTCCGAACACCGGGGAGCTGTTTTTT.